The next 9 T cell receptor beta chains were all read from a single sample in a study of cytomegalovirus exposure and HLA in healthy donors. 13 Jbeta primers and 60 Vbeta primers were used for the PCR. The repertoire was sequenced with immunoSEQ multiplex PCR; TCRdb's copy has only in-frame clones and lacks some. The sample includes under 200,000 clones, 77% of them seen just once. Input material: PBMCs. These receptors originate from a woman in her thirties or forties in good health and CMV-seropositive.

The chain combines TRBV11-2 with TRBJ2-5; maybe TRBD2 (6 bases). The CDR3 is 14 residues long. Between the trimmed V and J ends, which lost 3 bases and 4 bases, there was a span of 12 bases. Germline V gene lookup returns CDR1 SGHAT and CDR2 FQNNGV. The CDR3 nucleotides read TGTGCCAGCAGCTTGGGGCGGGGCGGAGAGACCCAGTACTTC. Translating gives CASSLGRGGETQYF. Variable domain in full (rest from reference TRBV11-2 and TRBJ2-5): EAGVAQSPRYKIIEKRQSVAFWCNPISGHATLYWYQQILGQGPKLLIQFQNNGVVDDSQLPKDRFSAERLKGVDSTLKIQPAKLEDSAVYLCASSLGRGGETQYFGPGTRLLVL.

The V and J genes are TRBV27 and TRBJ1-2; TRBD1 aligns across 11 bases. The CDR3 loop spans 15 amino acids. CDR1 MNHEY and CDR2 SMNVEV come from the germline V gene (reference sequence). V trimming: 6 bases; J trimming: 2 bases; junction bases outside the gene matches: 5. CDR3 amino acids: CASRRTGGANYGYTF. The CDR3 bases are TGTGCCAGCAGGAGGACAGGGGGCGCGAACTATGGCTACACCTTC.

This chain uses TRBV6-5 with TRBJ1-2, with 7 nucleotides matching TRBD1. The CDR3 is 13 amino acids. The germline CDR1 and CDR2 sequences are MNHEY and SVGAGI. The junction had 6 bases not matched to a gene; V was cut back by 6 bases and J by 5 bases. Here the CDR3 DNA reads TGTGCCAGCAGGCCCGGGACAGATTATGGCTACACCTTC. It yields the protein CASRPGTDYGYTF.

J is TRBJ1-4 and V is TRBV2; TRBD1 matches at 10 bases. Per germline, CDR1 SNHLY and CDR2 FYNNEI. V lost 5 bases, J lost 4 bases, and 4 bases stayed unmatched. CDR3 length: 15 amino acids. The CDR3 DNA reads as TGTGCCAGCAGTCGACAGGGGGCGCTTAATGAAAAACTGTTTTTT. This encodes CASSRQGALNEKLFF.

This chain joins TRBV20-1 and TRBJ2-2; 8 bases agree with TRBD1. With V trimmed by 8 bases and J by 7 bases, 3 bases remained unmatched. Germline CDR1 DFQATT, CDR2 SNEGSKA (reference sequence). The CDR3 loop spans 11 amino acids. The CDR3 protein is CSWTGLGELFF. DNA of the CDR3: TGCAGTTGGACAGGGCTCGGGGAGCTGTTTTTT.

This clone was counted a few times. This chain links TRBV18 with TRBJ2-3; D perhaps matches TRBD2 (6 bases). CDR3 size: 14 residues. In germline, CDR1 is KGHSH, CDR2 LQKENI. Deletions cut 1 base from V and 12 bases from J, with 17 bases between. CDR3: CASSPREAGGYQYF. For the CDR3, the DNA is TGTGCCAGCTCACCACGGGAAGCGGGCGGTTACCAGTATTTT.

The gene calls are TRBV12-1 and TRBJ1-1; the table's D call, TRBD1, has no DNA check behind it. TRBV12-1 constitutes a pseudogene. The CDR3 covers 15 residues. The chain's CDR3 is CASSFGDSLNTEAFF. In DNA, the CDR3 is TGTGCCAGCAGCTTTGGGGACAGCTTGAACACTGAAGCTTTCTTT.

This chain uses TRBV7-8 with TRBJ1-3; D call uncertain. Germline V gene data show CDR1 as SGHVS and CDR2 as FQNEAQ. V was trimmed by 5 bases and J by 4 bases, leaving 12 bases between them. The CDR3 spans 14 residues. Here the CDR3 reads CASSPHHSGNTIYF. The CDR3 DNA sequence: TGTGCCAGCAGCCCACACCACAGCGGAAACACCATATATTTT.

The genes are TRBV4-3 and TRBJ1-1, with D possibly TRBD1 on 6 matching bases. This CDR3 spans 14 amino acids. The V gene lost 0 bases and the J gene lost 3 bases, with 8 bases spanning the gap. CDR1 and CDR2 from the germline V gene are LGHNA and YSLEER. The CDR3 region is CASSQDRTDTEAFF. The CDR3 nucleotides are TGCGCCAGCAGCCAAGACCGGACAGACACTGAAGCTTTCTTT.